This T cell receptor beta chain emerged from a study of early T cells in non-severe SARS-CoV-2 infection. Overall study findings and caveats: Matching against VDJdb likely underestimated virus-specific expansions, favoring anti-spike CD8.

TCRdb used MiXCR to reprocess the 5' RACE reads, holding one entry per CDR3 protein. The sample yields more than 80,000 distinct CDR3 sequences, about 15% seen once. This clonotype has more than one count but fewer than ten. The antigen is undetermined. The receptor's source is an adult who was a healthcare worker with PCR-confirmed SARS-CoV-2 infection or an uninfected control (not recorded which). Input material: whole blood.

DNA of the CDR3: TGTGCCAGCTCACCAGTAGATACGCAGTATTTT. Encoded protein: CASSPVDTQYF. The rearrangement links TRBV18 to TRBJ2-3; no reliable D call. Germline V gene sequence: CDR1 KGHSH, CDR2 LQKENI. V gave up 2 bases and J gave up 5 bases, with 2 bases separating them. The CDR3 is 11 amino acids.